This T cell receptor beta chain was captured by sequencing in a study of T cells in Graves' hyperthyroidism and ophthalmopathy. Study-level results: Clonotypes that were expanded in thyroid above 0.001 mostly appeared in blood too.

Only a few counts were recorded for this clonotype. Antigen specificity is unknown. Stable hyperthyroidism: no ophthalmopathy progression over 18 months of follow-up. Diagnosing involved the use of clinical symptoms, serum thyroxine and TRAb, thyroid ultrasound and orbital computed tomography. PBMCs were obtained from 10 ml fresh peripheral blood. Germline CDR1 reads WNHNN; CDR2 reads SYGVQD (reference sequence). Germline trimming cut 1 base from V and 1 base from J; bases unmatched to any gene: 6. CDR3 length: 17 residues. Amplified TCR beta CDR3 regions derived from RNA transcripts. The TCR CDR3 was amplified in a first-round RT-PCR using the HTBI primer set. TCRdb fed the multiplex PCR reads into MiXCR, producing one record per CDR3 protein. Among a few hundred thousand distinct CDR3 sequences listed, approximately 15% were seen once.

The source of this sequence is a woman aged 25 to 39 with Graves' hyperthyroidism. Material: blood. The chain recombines TRBV10-1 with TRBJ1-1; 10 nucleotides agree with TRBD1. The CDR3 spells CASSEYGTGERNTEAFF. The CDR3 coding sequence is TGCGCCAGCAGTGAGTATGGGACAGGGGAACGGAACACTGAAGCTTTCTTT.